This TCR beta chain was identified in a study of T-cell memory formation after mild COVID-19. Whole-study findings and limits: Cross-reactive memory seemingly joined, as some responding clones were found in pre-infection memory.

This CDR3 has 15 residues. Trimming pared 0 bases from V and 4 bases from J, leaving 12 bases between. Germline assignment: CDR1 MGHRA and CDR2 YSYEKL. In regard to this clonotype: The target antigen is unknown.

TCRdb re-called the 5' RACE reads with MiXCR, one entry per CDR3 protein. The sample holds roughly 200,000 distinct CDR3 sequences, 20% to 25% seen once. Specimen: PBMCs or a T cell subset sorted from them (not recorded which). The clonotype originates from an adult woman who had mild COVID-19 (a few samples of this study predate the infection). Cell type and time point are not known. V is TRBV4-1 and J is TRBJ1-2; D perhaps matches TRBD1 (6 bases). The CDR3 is CASSQDWGGAYGYTF. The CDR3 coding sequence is TGCGCCAGCAGCCAAGACTGGGGGGGGGCCTATGGCTACACCTTC.